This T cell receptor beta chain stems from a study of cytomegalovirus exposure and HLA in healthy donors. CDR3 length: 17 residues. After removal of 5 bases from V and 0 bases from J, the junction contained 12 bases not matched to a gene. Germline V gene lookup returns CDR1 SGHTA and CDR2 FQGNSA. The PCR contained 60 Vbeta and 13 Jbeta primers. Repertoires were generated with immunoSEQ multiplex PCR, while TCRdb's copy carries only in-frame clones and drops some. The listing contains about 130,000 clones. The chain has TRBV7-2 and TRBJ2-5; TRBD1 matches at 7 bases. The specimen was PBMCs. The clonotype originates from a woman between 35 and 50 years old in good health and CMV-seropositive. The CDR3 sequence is CASSQPGGPWYQETQYF. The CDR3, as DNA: TGTGCCAGCAGCCAACCAGGGGGACCCTGGTACCAAGAGACCCAGTACTTC.